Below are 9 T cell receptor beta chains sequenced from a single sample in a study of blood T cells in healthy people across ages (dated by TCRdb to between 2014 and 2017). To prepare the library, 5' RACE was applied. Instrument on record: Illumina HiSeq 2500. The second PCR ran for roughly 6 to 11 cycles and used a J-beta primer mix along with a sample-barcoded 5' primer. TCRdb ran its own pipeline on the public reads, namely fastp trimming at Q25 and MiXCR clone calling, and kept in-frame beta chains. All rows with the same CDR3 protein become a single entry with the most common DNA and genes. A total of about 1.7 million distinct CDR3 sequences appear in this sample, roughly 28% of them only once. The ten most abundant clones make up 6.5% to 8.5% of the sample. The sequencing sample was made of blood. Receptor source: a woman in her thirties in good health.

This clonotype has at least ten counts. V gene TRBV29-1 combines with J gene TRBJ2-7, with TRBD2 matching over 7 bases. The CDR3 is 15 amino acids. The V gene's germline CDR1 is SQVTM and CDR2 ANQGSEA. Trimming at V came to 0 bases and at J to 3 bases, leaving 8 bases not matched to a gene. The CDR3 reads CSVEEPTSANYEQYF. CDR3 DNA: TGCAGCGTTGAAGAGCCCACTAGCGCGAACTACGAGCAGTACTTC.

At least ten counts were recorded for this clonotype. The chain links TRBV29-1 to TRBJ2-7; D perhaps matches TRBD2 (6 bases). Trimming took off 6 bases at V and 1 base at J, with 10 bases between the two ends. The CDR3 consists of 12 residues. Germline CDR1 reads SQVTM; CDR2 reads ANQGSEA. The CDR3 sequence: CSVRLVSYEQYF. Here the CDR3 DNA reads TGCAGCGTCCGACTAGTATCCTACGAGCAGTACTTC.

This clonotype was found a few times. The CDR3 here is CASSSGSGANEKLFF. The CDR3 DNA is TGTGCCAGCAGCTCCGGGTCCGGCGCTAATGAAAAACTGTTTTTT. The V call is TRBV5-5, the J call TRBJ1-4, with unresolved D. The germline V and J ends were trimmed by 3 bases and 3 bases, with 12 bases remaining between them. The CDR3 has 15 amino acids. Germline V gives CDR1 SGHKS, CDR2 YYEKEE (reference sequence).

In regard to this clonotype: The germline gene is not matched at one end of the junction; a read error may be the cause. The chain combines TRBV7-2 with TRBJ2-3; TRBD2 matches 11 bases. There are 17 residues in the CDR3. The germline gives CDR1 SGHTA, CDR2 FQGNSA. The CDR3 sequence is CASSLVSGGGFTDAQYF. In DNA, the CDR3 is TGTGCCAGCAGCTTAGTTAGCGGGGGGGGTTTTACAGATGCGCAGTATTTT.

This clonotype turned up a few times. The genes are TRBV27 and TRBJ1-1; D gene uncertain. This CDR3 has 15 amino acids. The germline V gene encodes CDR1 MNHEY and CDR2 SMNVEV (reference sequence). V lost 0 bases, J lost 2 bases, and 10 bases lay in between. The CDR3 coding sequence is TGTGCCAGCAGTTTATCGATTGGGATCAACACTGAAGCTTTCTTT. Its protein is CASSLSIGINTEAFF.

DNA for the CDR3: TGTGCCAGCAGCTTTGGGACTAGCGGGGGAGGATTCTTC. Its translation: CASSFGTSGGGFF. The gene calls are TRBV11-2 and TRBJ2-1; 14 bases align to TRBD2. Germline V lookup: CDR1 SGHAT, CDR2 FQNNGV. The V gene end was trimmed by 3 bases and the J gene end by 16 bases; junction bases not matched to a gene: 5. The CDR3 is made up of 13 amino acids.

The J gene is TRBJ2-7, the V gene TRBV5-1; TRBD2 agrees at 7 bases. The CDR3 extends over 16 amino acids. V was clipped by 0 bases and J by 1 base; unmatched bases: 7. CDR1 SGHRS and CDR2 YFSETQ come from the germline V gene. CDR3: CASSLEPAGESYEQYF. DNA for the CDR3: TGCGCCAGCAGCTTGGAGCCGGCGGGAGAATCCTACGAGCAGTACTTC.

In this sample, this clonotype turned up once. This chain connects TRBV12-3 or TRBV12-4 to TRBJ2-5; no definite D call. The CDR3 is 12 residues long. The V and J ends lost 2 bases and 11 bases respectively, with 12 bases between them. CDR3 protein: CASSLLVYGQYF. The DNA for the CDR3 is TGTGCCAGCAGTTTACTTGTCTACGGGCAGTACTTC.

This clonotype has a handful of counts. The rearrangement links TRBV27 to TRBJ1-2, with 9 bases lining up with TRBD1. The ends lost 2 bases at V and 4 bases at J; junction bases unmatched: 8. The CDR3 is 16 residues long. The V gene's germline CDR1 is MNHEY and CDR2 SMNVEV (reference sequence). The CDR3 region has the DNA TGTGCCAGCAGTTTAAGGGCCCCGGGACAGGGCTATGGCTACACCTTC. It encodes CASSLRAPGQGYGYTF.